Listed below are T cell receptor beta chains from one sample, sequenced in a study of breast tumors, draining lymph nodes, adjacent tissues. TCRdb re-analysed the multiplex PCR reads in MiXCR, keeping a single row per CDR3 protein. The sample has about 230,000 distinct CDR3 sequences; about 34% are singletons. Source material: axillary lymph node tissue. Source of these receptors: a female donor with breast cancer. Some clones in this sample may be carry-over from other donors' samples. Both conserved end residues are part of each CDR3. The D gene is left open where the match is weak. Expanded clones are given a class, and other clones once, few, many or no size at all.

abundance	len	d_gene	v_gene	j_gene	CDR3aa	CDR3nt
many	16	TRBD1	TRBV6-4	TRBJ2-1	CASSDWNRGSRNEQFF	TGTGCCAGCAGTGACTGGAACAGGGGGTCCCGCAATGAGCAGTTCTTC
many	16	NA	TRBV7-6	TRBJ2-2	CASSLDWGRFAGELFF	TGTGCCAGCAGCTTAGATTGGGGGCGGTTCGCGGGGGAGCTGTTTTTT
many	16	TRBD2	TRBV15	TRBJ2-3	CATSRSGRGFTDTQYF	TGTGCCACCAGCAGGAGCGGGAGGGGGTTCACAGATACGCAGTATTTT
many	14	TRBD1	TRBV6-6	TRBJ2-7	CASSYSAGGYEQYF	TGTGCCAGCAGTTACTCGGCAGGGGGCTACGAGCAGTACTTC
many	14	TRBD1	TRBV2	TRBJ2-3	CASRKTGGPDTQYF	TGTGCCAGCAGAAAAACAGGGGGACCGGATACGCAGTATTTT
many	14	TRBD1	TRBV12-3/TRBV12-4	TRBJ2-7	CASSSGGTIYEQYF	TGTGCCAGCAGTTCAGGGGGCACGATCTACGAGCAGTACTTC
NA	16	TRBD1	TRBV2	TRBJ1-5	CASRVTGGDSNQPQHF	TGTGCCAGCAGAGTGACAGGGGGGGATAGCAATCAGCCCCAGCATTTT
NA	12	TRBD2	TRBV20-1	TRBJ2-7	CCASGGQSEQYF	TGCTGTGCTAGCGGGGGGCAGAGCGAGCAGTACTTC
NA	13	TRBD1	TRBV29-1	TRBJ2-7	CSFRTGAGDEQYF	TGCAGCTTCCGGACAGGGGCTGGCGACGAGCAGTACTTC
many	15	NA	TRBV7-9	TRBJ2-5	CASSLWGRGQETQYF	TGTGCCAGCAGCTTATGGGGGAGAGGGCAAGAGACCCAGTACTTC
many	14	TRBD1	TRBV3-1	TRBJ2-7	CASSHRQGGYEQYF	TGTGCCAGCAGCCACAGACAGGGGGGGTACGAGCAGTACTTC
many	16	TRBD2	TRBV18	TRBJ2-7	CASSRYTSGNSYEQYF	TGTGCCAGCTCCCGATATACTAGCGGGAACTCCTACGAGCAGTACTTC
NA	13	NA	TRBV2	TRBJ1-2	CASGDVGSYGYTF	TGTGCCAGCGGGGACGTGGGCTCCTACGGCTACACCTTC
many	11	NA	TRBV24-1	TRBJ1-2	CATSGRAGYTF	TGTGCCACCAGTGGAAGGGCTGGCTACACCTTC
many	16	TRBD1	TRBV2	TRBJ1-6	CASSPPGTGNNSPLHF	TGTGCCAGCAGCCCTCCCGGGACAGGGAATAATTCACCCCTCCACTTT
NA	15	NA	TRBV28	TRBJ2-7	CASKENGQSSYEQCF	TGTGCCAGCAAGGAAAACGGACAGAGCTCCTACGAGCAGTGCTTC
many	15	NA	TRBV5-1	TRBJ1-3	CASSLGGASGNTIYF	TGCGCCAGCAGCTTGGGTGGGGCCTCTGGAAACACCATATATTTT
many	14	NA	TRBV15	TRBJ2-1	CATSRGSVNNEQFF	TGTGCCACCAGCAGAGGTAGCGTAAACAATGAGCAGTTCTTC
many	13	NA	TRBV12-5	TRBJ1-5	CASGTDGDQPQHF	TGTGCTAGTGGAACTGACGGGGATCAGCCCCAGCATTTT
many	12	NA	TRBV5-6	TRBJ1-3	CASSLVAGKFAF	TGTGCCAGCAGCTTGGTGGCGGGTAAATTCGCTTTT
many	15	TRBD2	TRBV20-1	TRBJ2-1	CSARGGTIPYNEQFF	TGCAGTGCTAGAGGCGGGACTATCCCCTACAATGAGCAGTTCTTC
many	13	TRBD1	TRBV18	TRBJ2-7	CASSPGQDYEQYF	TGTGCCAGCTCACCGGGACAGGACTACGAGCAGTACTTC
NA	13	NA	TRBV5-1	TRBJ1-3	CASSSGTGNTIYF	TGCGCCAGCAGCTCAGGGACGGGAAACACCATATATTTT
many	16	NA	TRBV20-1	TRBJ2-3	CSVGIARGPSTDTQYF	TGCAGTGTTGGAATAGCGAGGGGACCTAGCACAGATACGCAGTATTTT
many	13	NA	TRBV20-1	TRBJ2-2	CSARDPPSGELFF	TGCAGTGCTAGAGATCCTCCCAGCGGGGAGCTGTTTTTT
few	16	NA	TRBV6-2/TRBV6-3	TRBJ2-5	CASSYSSTPAQETQYF	TGTGCCAGCAGTTACTCGTCCACGCCGGCCCAAGAGACCCAGTACTTC
many	14	TRBD1	TRBV5-1	TRBJ2-3	CASSPQGGTDTQYF	TGCGCCAGCAGCCCACAGGGGGGCACAGATACGCAGTATTTT
NA	15	TRBD1	TRBV14	TRBJ2-7	CASSHQRGQTYEQYF	TGTGCCAGCAGCCACCAGAGGGGGCAAACCTACGAGCAGTACTTC
many	14	NA	TRBV4-1	TRBJ1-5	CASSQDSNNQPQHF	TGCGCCAGCAGCCAAGACAGTAACAATCAGCCCCAGCATTTT
NA	15	NA	TRBV5-1	TRBJ2-2	CASSMGHRDTGELFF	TGCGCCAGCAGCATGGGACACCGTGACACCGGGGAGCTGTTTTTT
many	13	TRBD1	TRBV30	TRBJ1-2	CAWSRGQGGSYTF	TGTGCCTGGAGTAGAGGACAGGGGGGAAGCTACACCTTC
NA	9	NA	TRBV18	TRBJ1-2	CASSLGYSF	TGTGCCAGCTCACTAGGCTACAGCTTC
many	12	NA	TRBV13	TRBJ2-7	CASSLGHYEQYF	TGTGCCAGCAGCTTAGGCCACTACGAGCAGTACTTC
many	13	NA	TRBV19	TRBJ1-2	CASSRTSGYGYTF	TGTGCCAGTAGTAGGACAAGCGGGTATGGCTACACCTTC
NA	14	TRBD1	TRBV7-2	TRBJ1-6	CASSLRTGNSPLHF	TGTGCCAGCAGCTTAAGGACAGGGAATTCACCCCTCCACTTT
NA	18	TRBD2	TRBV5-1	TRBJ2-5	CASSLAYRGLAAQETQYF	TGCGCCAGCAGCTTGGCCTACAGGGGACTAGCGGCCCAAGAGACCCAGTACTTC
many	17	NA	TRBV7-3	TRBJ2-5	CASSLKAFEGAPEPQYF	TGTGCCAGCAGCTTAAAAGCTTTTGAGGGAGCGCCAGAGCCCCAGTACTTC
many	17	TRBD1	TRBV10-3	TRBJ2-5	CAISAIRTGGAEETQYF	TGTGCCATCAGTGCCATCAGGACAGGGGGCGCGGAAGAGACCCAGTACTTC
NA	15	NA	TRBV28	TRBJ2-7	CASSLGGGRPYEQYF	TGTGCCAGCAGTTTAGGCGGAGGGAGGCCCTACGAGCAGTACTTC
NA	15	NA	TRBV4-3	TRBJ1-6	CASSQEGRMNSPLHF	TGCGCCAGCAGCCAAGAGGGGCGGATGAATTCACCCCTCCACTTT
few	15	TRBD2	TRBV30	TRBJ2-2	CAWRFWAGEAGELFF	TGTGCCTGGAGATTTTGGGCGGGAGAGGCCGGGGAGCTGTTTTTT
many	16	NA	TRBV5-6	TRBJ2-7	CASSFYPKGPSYEQYF	TGTGCCAGCAGCTTTTACCCTAAGGGCCCCTCCTACGAGCAGTACTTC
NA	15	NA	TRBV6-2/TRBV6-3	TRBJ1-5	CASSPRQASNQPQHF	TGTGCCAGCAGTCCACGGCAGGCTAGCAATCAGCCCCAGCATTTT
many	13	NA	TRBV6-2/TRBV6-3	TRBJ1-5	CASSYSTSQPQHF	TGTGCCAGCAGTTACTCGACGAGTCAGCCCCAGCATTTT